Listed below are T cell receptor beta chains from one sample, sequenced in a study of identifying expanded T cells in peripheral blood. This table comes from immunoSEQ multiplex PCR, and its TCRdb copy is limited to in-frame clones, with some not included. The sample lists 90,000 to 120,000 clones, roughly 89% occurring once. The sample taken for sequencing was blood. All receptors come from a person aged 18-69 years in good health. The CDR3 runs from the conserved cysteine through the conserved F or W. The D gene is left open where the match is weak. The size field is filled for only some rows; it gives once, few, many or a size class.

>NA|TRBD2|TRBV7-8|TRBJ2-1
CASSPTSGGANEQFF
TGTGCCAGCAGCCCGACTAGCGGGGGGGCGAATGAGCAGTTCTTC
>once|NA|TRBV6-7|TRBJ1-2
CASSYGATGRNYGYTF
TGTGCCAGCAGTTACGGCGCGACGGGCAGAAACTATGGCTACACCTTC
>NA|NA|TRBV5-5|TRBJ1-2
CASSFGAGRDPGYTF
TGTGCCAGCAGCTTCGGCGCGGGCAGGGACCCTGGCTACACCTTC
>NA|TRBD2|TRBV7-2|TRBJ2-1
CASSLTSGIVPEQFF
TGTGCCAGCAGCTTGACCAGCGGGATCGTCCCTGAGCAGTTCTTC
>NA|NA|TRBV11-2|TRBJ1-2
CASSWIGQGPYGYTF
TGTGCCAGCAGTTGGATCGGGCAGGGCCCCTATGGCTACACCTTC
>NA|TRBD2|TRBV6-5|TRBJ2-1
CASSRSAGGPGEQFF
TGTGCCAGCAGTCGTTCAGCGGGGGGGCCGGGTGAGCAGTTCTTC
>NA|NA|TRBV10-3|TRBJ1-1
CAISPGMDTEAFF
TGTGCCATCAGTCCCGGGATGGACACTGAAGCTTTCTTT
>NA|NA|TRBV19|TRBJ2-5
CASSRRRQETQYF
TGTGCCAGTAGTAGACGACGGCAAGAGACCCAGTACTTC
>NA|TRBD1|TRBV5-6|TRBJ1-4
CASSYGTGSTNEKLFF
TGTGCCAGCAGCTACGGGACAGGATCAACTAATGAAAAACTGTTTTTT
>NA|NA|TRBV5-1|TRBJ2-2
CASSFTTGDTGELFF
TGCGCCAGCAGCTTCACAACAGGAGACACCGGGGAGCTGTTTTTT
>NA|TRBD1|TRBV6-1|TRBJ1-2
CASSEASTGVNYGYTF
TGTGCCAGCAGTGAAGCTTCTACAGGGGTAAACTATGGCTACACCTTC
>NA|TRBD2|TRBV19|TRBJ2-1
CASSPPGSGGVDEQFF
TGTGCCAGTAGTCCACCGGGGAGCGGGGGGGTCGATGAGCAGTTCTTC
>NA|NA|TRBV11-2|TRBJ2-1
CASSLTLEGEQFF
TGTGCCAGCAGCCTAACGTTGGAGGGTGAGCAGTTCTTC
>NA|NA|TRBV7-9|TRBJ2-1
CASSPTGGVRDEQFF
TGTGCCAGCAGCCCCACCGGGGGAGTTCGCGATGAGCAGTTCTTC
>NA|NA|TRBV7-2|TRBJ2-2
CASSLGGALAGELFF
TGTGCCAGCAGCTTAGGGGGGGCCCTGGCCGGGGAGCTGTTTTTT
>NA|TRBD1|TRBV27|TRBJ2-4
CASSLSAGGMGNIQYF
TGTGCCAGCAGTTTATCCGCAGGGGGAATGGGAAACATTCAGTACTTC
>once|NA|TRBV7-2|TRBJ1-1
CASSFSVNTEAFF
TGTGCCAGCAGCTTTTCAGTGAACACTGAAGCTTTCTTT
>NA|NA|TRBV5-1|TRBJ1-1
CASSPGANTEAFF
TGCGCCAGCAGCCCCGGGGCGAACACTGAAGCTTTCTTT
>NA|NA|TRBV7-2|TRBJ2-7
CASSFLYEQYF
TGTGCCAGCAGCTTCCTCTACGAGCAGTACTTC
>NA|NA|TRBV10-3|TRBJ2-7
CAIGGGGEYEQYF
TGTGCCATCGGAGGAGGGGGTGAATACGAGCAGTACTTC
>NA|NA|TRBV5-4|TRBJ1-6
CASSSVQQGRNSPLHF
TGTGCCAGCAGCTCAGTACAGCAGGGCCGTAATTCACCCCTCCACTTT
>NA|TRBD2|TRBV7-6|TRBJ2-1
CASSQRGGAKNEQFF
TGTGCCAGCAGCCAGCGGGGGGGGGCGAAGAATGAGCAGTTCTTC
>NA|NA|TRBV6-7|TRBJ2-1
CASSYRGGVYNNDEQFF
TGTGCCAGCAGTTACCGAGGCGGGGTTTACAACAACGATGAGCAGTTCTTC
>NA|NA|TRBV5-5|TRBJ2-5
CASSLLQYQETQYF
TGTGCCAGCAGCTTGCTACAGTATCAAGAGACCCAGTACTTC
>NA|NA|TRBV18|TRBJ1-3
CASSPTVAGGRNTIYF
TGTGCCAGCTCACCAACGGTGGCGGGGGGGAGAAACACCATATATTTT
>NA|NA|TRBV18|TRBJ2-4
CASSPPGQTRHIQYF
TGTGCCAGCTCACCCCCGGGACAAACAAGACACATTCAGTACTTC
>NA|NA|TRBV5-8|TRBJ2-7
CASSLNYEQYF
TGTGCCAGCAGCTTGAACTACGAGCAGTACTTC
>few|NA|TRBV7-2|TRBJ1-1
CASGAWSVTEAFF
TGTGCCAGCGGGGCCTGGTCAGTCACTGAAGCTTTCTTT
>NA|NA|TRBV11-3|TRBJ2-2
CASSSGHANTGELFF
TGTGCCAGCAGCTCCGGTCATGCAAACACCGGGGAGCTGTTTTTT
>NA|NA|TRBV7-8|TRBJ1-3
CASSSPNRDSVGNTIYF
TGTGCCAGCAGCTCCCCCAACCGGGACTCCGTCGGGAACACCATATATTTT
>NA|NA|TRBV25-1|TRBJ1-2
CASSESRDYGYTF
TGTGCCAGCAGTGAATCCAGGGACTATGGCTACACCTTC
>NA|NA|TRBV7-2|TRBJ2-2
CASSLAPSATGELFF
TGTGCCAGCAGCTTAGCCCCCTCAGCCACCGGGGAGCTGTTTTTT
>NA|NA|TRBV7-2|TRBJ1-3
CASSFDVSGNTIYF
TGTGCCAGCAGCTTTGACGTCTCTGGAAACACCATATATTTT
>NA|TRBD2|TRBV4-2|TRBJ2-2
CASSPSGLAANTGELFF
TGTGCCAGCAGCCCGTCGGGACTAGCGGCGAACACCGGGGAGCTGTTTTTT
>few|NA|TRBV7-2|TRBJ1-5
CASSLNSNQPQHF
TGTGCCAGCAGCTTAAACAGCAATCAGCCCCAGCATTTT
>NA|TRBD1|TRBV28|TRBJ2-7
CASSLPGQGSLEQYF
TGTGCCAGCAGCCTCCCGGGACAGGGGTCTCTCGAGCAGTACTTC